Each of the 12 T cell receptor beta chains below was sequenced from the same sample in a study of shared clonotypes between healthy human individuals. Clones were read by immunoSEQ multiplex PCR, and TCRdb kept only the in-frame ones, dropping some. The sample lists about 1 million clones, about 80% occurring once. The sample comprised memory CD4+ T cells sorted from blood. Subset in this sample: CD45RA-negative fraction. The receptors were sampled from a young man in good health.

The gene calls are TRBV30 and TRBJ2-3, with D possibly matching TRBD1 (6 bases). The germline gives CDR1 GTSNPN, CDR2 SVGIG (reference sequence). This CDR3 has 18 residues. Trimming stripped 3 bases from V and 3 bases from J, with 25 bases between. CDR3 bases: TGTGCCTGGAGCGACATCGGCGTTTGGGGGCGATCGACAGATACGCAGTATTTT. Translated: CAWSDIGVWGRSTDTQYF.

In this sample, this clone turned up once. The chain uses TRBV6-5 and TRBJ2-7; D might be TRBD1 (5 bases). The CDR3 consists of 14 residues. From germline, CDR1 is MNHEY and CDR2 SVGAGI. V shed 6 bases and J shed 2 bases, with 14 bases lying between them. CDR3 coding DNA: TGTGCCAGCAGACCGACTGGGGCTACCTACGAGCAGTACTTC. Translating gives CASRPTGATYEQYF.

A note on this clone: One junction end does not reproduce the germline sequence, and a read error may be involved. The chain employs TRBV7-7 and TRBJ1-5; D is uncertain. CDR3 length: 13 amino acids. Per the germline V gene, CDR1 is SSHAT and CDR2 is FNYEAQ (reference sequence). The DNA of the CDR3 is TGTGCTAGCAGCTTAACCATCAATCAGCCCCAGCATTTT. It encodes CASSLTINQPQHF.

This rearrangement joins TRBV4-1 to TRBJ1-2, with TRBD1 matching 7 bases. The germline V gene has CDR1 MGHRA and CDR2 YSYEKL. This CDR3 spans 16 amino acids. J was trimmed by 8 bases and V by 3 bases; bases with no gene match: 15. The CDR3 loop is CASSHLLRDSFQGYTF. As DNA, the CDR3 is TGCGCCAGCAGCCACCTACTCCGGGACAGCTTCCAAGGCTACACCTTC.

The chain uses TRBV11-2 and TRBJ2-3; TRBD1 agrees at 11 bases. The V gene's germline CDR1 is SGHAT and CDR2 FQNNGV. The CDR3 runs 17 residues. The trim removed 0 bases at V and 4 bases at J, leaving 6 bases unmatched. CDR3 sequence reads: CASSLEVGQGAADTQYF. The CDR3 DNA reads TGTGCCAGCAGCTTAGAAGTAGGACAGGGGGCCGCAGATACGCAGTATTTT.

The CDR3 loop reads CASSLRTVIQDYGYTF. The CDR3 bases are TGTGCCAGCAGCTTAAGGACCGTTATTCAAGACTATGGCTACACCTTC. The chain links TRBV7-9 to TRBJ1-2; D call uncertain. The CDR3 covers 16 residues. The V end lost 2 bases, the J end lost 3 bases, and 16 bases lay between the germline ends. The germline V gene has CDR1 SEHNR and CDR2 FQNEAQ (reference sequence).

CDR3 coding DNA: TGTGCCAGCAGCCCCATCGGACAGGTCCATGAAAAACTGTTTTTT. This gives the protein CASSPIGQVHEKLFF. The V and J genes are TRBV14 and TRBJ1-4; 7 bases match TRBD1. CDR1 is SGHDN, CDR2 FVKESK, per germline. The length of the CDR3 is 15 residues. The ends lost 4 bases at V and 6 bases at J; junction bases unmatched: 8.

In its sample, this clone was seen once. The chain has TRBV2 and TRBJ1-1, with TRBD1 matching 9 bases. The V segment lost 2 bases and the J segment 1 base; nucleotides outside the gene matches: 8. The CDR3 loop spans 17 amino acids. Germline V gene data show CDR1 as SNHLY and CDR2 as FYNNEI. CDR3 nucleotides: TGTGCCAGCAGTGAAAGGGGACAGGGTTGGCCGAACACTGAAGCTTTCTTT. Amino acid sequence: CASSERGQGWPNTEAFF.

In DNA form, the CDR3 reads TGCGCCACCTCCGGAATAAACACCGGGGAGCTGTTTTTT. It specifies CATSGINTGELFF. V gene TRBV5-1 combines with J gene TRBJ2-2; D call uncertain. The CDR3 extends over 13 amino acids. V was clipped by 9 bases and J by 2 bases, with 11 bases between them. CDR1 and CDR2 from the germline V gene are SGHRS and YFSETQ.

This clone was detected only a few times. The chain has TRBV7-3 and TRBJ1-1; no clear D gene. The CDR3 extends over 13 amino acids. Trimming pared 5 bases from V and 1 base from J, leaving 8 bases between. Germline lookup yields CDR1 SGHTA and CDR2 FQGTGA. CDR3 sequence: CASSPNTNTEAFF. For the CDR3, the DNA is TGTGCCAGCAGCCCGAATACGAACACTGAAGCTTTCTTT.

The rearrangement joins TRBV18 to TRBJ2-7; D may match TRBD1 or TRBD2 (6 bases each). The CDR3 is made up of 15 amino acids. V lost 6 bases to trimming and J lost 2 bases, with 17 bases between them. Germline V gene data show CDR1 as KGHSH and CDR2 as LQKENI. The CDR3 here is CASSGASEHTYEQYF. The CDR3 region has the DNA TGTGCCAGCTCGGGGGCTAGCGAGCATACCTACGAGCAGTACTTC.

CDR3 loop: CASIETRHDEQFF. As DNA, the CDR3 is TGTGCCAGTATTGAGACTAGACACGATGAGCAGTTCTTC. The rearrangement uses TRBV6-7 and TRBJ2-1; the D gene is possibly TRBD2 (6 bases). TRBV6-7 is an ORF, and what it does is uncertain. This CDR3 is built from 13 residues. V gave up 9 bases and J gave up 8 bases, with 17 bases separating them.